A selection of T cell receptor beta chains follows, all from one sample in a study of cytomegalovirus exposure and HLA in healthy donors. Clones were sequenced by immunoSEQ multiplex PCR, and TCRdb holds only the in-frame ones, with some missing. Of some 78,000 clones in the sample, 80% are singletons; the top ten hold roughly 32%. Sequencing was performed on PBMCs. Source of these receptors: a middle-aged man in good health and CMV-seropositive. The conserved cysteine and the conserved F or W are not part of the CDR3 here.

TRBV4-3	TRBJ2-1	ASSQDYGLAHYNEQF
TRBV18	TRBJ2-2	ASSPGAVPPNTGELF
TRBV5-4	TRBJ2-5	ASSSRPGLAEWEQY
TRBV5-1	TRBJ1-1	ASSGTGTGQTEAF
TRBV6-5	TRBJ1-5	ASKEGQGGNQPQH
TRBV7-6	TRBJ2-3	ASSLGRGQRTDTQY
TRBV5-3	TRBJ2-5	ARGFRVREEETQY
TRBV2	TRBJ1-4	ASERGRGEKLF
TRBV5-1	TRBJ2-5	ASSLTSGETQY
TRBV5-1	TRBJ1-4	ASSLQGSEKLF
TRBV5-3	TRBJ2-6	ARTLWGRTGANVLT
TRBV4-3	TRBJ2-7	ASSQDLAFSYEQY
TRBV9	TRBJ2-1	ASSLTSGLYNEQF
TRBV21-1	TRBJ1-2	ASSFAKIRTGDYGYT
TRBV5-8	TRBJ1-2	ASSYRGRNGYT
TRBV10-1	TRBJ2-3	ASSEWPGEDTQY